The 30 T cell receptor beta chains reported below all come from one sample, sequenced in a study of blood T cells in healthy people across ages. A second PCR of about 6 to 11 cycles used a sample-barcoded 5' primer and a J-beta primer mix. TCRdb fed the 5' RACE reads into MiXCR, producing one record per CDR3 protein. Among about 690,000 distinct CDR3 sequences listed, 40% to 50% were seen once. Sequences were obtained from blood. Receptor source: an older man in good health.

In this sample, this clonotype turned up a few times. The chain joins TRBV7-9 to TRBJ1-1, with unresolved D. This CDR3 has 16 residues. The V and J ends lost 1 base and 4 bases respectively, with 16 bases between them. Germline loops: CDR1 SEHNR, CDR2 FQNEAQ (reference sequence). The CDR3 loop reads CASSLGASVGITEAFF. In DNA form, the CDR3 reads TGTGCCAGCAGCTTAGGAGCCTCGGTGGGTATCACTGAAGCTTTCTTT.

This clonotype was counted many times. The CDR3 DNA follows: TGTGCCAGCAGCCAAGATCGGACCTTCAAAAACATTCAGTACTTC. Encoded protein: CASSQDRTFKNIQYF. The V and J genes are TRBV4-2 and TRBJ2-4; D gene unclear. The CDR3 length is 15 residues. The germline gives CDR1 LGHNA, CDR2 YNFKEQ. The germline V and J ends were trimmed by 0 bases and 3 bases, with 9 bases remaining between them.

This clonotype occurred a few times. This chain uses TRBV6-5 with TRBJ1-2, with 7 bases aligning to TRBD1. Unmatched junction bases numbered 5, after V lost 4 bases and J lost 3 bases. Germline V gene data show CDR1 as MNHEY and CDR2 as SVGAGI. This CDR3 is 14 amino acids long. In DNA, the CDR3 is TGTGCCAGCAGTTTTCAGGGGGGGGACTATGGCTACACCTTC. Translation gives CASSFQGGDYGYTF.

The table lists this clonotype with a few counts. CDR3 in amino acids: CASGYHLRTVATQYF. CDR3 sequence (DNA): TGTGCTAGTGGTTACCACCTAAGGACAGTTGCTACGCAGTATTTT. The chain couples TRBV12-5 to TRBJ2-3; a possible D gene is TRBD1 (6 bases). The CDR3 is made up of 15 amino acids. V lost 4 bases and J 8 bases, leaving 19 bases between the germline ends. Germline loops: CDR1 LGHNT, CDR2 FRNRAP. Full variable domain (missing parts from reference TRBV12-5 and TRBJ2-3): DARVTQTPRHKVTEMGQEVTMRCQPILGHNTVFWYRQTMMQGLELLAYFRNRAPLDDSGMPKDRFSAEMPDATLATLKIQPSEPRDSAVYFCASGYHLRTVATQYFGPGTRLTVL.

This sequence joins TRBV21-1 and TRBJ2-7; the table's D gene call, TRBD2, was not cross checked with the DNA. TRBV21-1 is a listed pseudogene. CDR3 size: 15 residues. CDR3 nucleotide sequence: TGTGCCAGCAGCAAAGGTGCACTAGCGGGAGGCGAGCAGTACTTC. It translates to CASSKGALAGGEQYF.

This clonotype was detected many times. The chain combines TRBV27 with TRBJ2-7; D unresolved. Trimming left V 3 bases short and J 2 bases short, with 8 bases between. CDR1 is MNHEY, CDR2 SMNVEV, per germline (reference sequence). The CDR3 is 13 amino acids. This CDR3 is CASSLVGTYEQYF. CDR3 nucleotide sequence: TGTGCCAGCAGTTTGGTGGGGACCTACGAGCAGTACTTC.

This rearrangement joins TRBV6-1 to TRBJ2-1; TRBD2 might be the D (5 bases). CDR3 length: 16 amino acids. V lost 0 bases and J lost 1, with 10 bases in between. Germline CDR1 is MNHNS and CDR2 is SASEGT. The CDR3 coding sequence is TGTGCCAGCAGTGAAGCGCGGGTCTTTTCCTACAATGAGCAGTTCTTC. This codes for CASSEARVFSYNEQFF.

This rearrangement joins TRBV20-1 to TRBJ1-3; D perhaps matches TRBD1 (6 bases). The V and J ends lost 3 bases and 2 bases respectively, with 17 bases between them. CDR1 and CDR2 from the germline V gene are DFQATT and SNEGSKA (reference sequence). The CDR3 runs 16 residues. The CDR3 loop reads CSARHPGQFPGNTIYF. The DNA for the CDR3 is TGCAGTGCTAGGCACCCCGGACAGTTCCCTGGAAACACCATATATTTT.

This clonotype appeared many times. This chain's CDR3 is CASSLSGLAEETQYF. The CDR3 nucleotides read TGTGCCAGCAGCTTATCGGGACTCGCGGAAGAGACCCAGTACTTC. V is TRBV7-2 and J is TRBJ2-5, with D possibly matching TRBD2 (6 bases). Germline V gene data show CDR1 as SGHTA and CDR2 as FQGNSA. The CDR3 is 15 amino acids. V was pared by 2 bases and J by 3 bases, with 13 bases between.

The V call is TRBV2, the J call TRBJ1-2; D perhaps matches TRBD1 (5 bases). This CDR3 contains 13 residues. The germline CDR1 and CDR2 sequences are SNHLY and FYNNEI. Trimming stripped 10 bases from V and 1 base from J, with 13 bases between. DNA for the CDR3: TGTGCCACCGGGGGGGACCTTAACTATGGCTACACCTTC. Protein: CATGGDLNYGYTF.

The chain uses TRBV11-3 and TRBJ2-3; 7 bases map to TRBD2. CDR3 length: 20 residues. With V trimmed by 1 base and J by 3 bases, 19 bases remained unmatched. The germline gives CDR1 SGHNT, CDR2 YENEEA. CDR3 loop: CASSLGGGGGRSGLTDTQYF. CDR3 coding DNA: TGTGCCAGCAGCTTAGGGGGTGGCGGCGGGAGAAGTGGACTAACAGATACGCAGTATTTT. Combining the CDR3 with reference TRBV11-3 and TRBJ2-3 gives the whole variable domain EAGVVQSPRYKIIEKKQPVAFWCNPISGHNTLYWYLQNLGQGPELLIRYENEEAVDDSQLPKDRFSAERLKGVDSTLKIQPAELGDSAVYLCASSLGGGGGRSGLTDTQYFGPGTRLTVL.

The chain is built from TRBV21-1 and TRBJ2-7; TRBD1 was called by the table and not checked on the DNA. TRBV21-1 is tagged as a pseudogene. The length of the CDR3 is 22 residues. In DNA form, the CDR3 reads TGTGCCAGCAGCGCCAAGGTCAGAGGGGCAGGGGGCTCAGCGGCGAGCTCCTACGAGCAGTACTTC. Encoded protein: CASSAKVRGAGGSAASSYEQYF.

In nucleotides, the CDR3 is TGTGCCAGCAGTATGACCGGGACAGGGGAAACTGAAGCTTTCTTT. Translation gives CASSMTGTGETEAFF. The chain couples TRBV6-2 or TRBV6-3 to TRBJ1-1; 10 positions agree with TRBD1. Trimming at V came to 5 bases and at J to 5 bases, leaving 8 bases not matched to a gene. Germline lookup yields CDR1 MNHEY and CDR2 SVGEGT. This CDR3 contains 15 residues.

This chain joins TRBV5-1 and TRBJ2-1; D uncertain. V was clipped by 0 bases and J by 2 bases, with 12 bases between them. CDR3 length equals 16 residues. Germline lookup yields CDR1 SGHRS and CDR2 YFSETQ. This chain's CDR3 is CASSLVAALAYNEQFF. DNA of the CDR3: TGCGCCAGCAGCTTGGTCGCTGCACTGGCCTACAATGAGCAGTTCTTC. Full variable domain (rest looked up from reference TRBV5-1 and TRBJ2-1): KAGVTQTPRYLIKTRGQQVTLSCSPISGHRSVSWYQQTPGQGLQFLFEYFSETQRNKGNFPGRFSGRQFSNSRSEMNVSTLELGDSALYLCASSLVAALAYNEQFFGPGTRLTVL.

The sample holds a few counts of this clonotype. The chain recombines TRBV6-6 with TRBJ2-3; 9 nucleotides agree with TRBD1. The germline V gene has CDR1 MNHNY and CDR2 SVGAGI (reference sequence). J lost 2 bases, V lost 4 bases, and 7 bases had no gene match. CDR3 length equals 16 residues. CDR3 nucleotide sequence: TGTGCCAGCAGTTCCACCGGGACAGGGATCACAGATACGCAGTATTTT. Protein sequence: CASSSTGTGITDTQYF.

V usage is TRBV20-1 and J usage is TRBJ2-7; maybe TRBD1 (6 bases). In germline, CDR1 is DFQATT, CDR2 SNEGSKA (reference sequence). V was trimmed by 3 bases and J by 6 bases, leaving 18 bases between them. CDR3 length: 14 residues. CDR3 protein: CSARAGDLRPEQYF. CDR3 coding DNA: TGCAGTGCTAGGGCAGGGGACCTGCGGCCCGAGCAGTACTTC.

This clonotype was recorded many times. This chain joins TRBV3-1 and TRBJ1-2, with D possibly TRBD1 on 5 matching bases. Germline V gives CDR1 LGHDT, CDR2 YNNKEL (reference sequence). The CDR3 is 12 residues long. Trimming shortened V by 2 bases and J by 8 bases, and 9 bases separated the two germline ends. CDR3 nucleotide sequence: TGTGCCAGCAGCCAAAGGGGAAACGGCTACACCTTC. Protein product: CASSQRGNGYTF.

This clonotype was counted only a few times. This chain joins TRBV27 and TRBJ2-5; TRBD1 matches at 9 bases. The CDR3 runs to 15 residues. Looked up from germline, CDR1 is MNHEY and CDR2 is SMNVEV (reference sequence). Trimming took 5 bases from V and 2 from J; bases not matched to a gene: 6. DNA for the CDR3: TGTGCCAGCAGTCCGCGGGACAGGGTACAAGAGACCCAGTACTTC. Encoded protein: CASSPRDRVQETQYF.

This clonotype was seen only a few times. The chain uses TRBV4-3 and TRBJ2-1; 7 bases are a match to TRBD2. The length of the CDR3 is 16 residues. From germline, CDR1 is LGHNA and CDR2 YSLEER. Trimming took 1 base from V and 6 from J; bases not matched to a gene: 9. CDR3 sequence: CASSQGGTMGINEQFF. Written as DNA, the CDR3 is TGCGCCAGCAGCCAAGGGGGGACTATGGGGATCAATGAGCAGTTCTTC.

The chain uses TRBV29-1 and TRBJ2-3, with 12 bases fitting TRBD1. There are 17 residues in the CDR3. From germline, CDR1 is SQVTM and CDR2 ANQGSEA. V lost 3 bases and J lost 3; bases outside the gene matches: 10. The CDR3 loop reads CSVEGFGTGGGTDTQYF. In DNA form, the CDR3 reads TGCAGCGTTGAGGGTTTCGGGACAGGGGGCGGTACAGATACGCAGTATTTT.

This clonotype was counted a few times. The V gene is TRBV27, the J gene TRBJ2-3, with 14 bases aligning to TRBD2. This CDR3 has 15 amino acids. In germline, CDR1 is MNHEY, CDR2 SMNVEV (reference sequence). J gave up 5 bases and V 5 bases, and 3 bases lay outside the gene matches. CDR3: CASSKTSGRGDTQYF. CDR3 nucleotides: TGTGCCAGCAGTAAGACTAGCGGGAGGGGAGATACGCAGTATTTT.

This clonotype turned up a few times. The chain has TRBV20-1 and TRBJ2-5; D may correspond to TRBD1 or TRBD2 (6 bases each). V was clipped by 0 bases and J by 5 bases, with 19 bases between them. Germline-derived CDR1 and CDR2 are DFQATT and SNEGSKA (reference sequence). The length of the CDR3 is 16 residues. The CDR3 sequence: CSARDGNRVLAETQYF. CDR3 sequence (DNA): TGCAGTGCTAGAGACGGCAACAGGGTTCTAGCGGAGACCCAGTACTTC.

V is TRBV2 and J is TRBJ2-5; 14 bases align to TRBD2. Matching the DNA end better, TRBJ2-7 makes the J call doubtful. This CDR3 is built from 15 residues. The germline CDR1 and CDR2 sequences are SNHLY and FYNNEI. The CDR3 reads CASSQTSGGANEQYF. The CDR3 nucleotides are TGTGCCAGCAGCCAGACTAGCGGGGGGGCCAACGAGCAGTACTTC.

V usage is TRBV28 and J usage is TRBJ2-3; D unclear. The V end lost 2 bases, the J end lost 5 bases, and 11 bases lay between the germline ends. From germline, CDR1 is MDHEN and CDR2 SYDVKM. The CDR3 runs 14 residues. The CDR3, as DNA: TGTGCCAGCAGTTTAGGCCCAGACTTAGATACGCAGTATTTT. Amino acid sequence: CASSLGPDLDTQYF.

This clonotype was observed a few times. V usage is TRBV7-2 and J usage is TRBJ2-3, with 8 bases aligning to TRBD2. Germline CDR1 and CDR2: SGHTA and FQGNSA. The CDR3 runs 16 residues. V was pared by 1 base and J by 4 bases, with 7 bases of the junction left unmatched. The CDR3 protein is CASSLGFTGGADTQYF. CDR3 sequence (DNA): TGTGCCAGCAGCTTAGGCTTCACGGGGGGGGCAGATACGCAGTATTTT.

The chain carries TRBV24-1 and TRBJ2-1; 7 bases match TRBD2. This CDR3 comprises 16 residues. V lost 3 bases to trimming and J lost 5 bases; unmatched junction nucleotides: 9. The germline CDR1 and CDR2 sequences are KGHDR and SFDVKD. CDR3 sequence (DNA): TGTGCCACCAGTGATGGGGGACGAGCGGGGAACAATGAGCAGTTCTTC. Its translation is CATSDGGRAGNNEQFF.

The CDR3 sequence is CASSRATSDYGYTF. Here the CDR3 DNA reads TGCGCCAGCAGCCGGGCCACCTCGGACTATGGCTACACCTTC. The V gene is TRBV5-1, the J gene TRBJ1-2; D uncertain. The V gene's germline CDR1 is SGHRS and CDR2 YFSETQ. The germline V and J ends were trimmed by 4 bases and 3 bases, with 13 bases remaining between them. This CDR3 contains 14 residues. Full variable domain (missing parts from reference TRBV5-1 and TRBJ1-2): KAGVTQTPRYLIKTRGQQVTLSCSPISGHRSVSWYQQTPGQGLQFLFEYFSETQRNKGNFPGRFSGRQFSNSRSEMNVSTLELGDSALYLCASSRATSDYGYTFGSGTRLTVV.

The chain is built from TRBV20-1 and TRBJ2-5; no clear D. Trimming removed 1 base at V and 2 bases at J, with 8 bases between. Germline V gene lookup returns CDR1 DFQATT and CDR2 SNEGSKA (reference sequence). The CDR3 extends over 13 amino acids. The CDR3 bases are TGCAGTGCTAGAGTTCCAGGACAAGAGACCCAGTACTTC. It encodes CSARVPGQETQYF.

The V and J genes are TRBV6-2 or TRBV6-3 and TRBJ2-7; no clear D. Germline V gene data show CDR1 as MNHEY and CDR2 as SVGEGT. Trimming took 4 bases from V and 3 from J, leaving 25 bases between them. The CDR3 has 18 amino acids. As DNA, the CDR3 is TGTGCCAGCAGTTCCCCTCTACAAAACCTACTACGTCGCTACGAGCAGTACTTC. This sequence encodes CASSSPLQNLLRRYEQYF.

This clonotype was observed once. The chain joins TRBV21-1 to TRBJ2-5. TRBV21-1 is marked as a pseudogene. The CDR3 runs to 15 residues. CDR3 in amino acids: CASSKSYGIQETQYF. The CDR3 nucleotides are TGTGCCAGCAGCAAGTCTTATGGGATCCAAGAGACCCAGTACTTC.